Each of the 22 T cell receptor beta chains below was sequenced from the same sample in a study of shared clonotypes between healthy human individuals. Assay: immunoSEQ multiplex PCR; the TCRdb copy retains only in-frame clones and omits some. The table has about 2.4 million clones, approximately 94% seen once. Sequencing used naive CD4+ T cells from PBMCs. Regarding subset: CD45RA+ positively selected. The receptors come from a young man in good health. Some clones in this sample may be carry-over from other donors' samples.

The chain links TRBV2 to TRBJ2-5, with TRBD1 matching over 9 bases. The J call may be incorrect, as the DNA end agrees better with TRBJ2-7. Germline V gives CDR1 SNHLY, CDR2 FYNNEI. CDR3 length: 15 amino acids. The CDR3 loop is CASSGQGESSYEQYF. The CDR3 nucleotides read TGTGCCAGCAGTGGACAGGGGGAAAGCTCCTACGAGCAGTACTTC.

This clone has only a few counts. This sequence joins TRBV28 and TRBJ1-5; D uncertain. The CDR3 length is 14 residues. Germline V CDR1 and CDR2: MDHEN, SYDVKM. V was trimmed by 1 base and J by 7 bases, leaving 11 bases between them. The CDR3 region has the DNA TGTGCCAGCAGTTTATTCGACTACGAACAGCCCCAGCATTTT. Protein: CASSLFDYEQPQHF.

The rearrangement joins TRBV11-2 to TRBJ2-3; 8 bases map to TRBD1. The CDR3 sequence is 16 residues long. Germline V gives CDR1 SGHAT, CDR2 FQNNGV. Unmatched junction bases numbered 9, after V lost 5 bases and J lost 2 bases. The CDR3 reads CASSLPWTGITDTQYF. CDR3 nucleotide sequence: TGTGCCAGCAGCCTCCCCTGGACAGGGATCACAGATACGCAGTATTTT.

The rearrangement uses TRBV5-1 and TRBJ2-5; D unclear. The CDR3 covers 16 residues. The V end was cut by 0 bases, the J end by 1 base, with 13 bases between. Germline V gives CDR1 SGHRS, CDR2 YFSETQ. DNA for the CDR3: TGCGCCAGCAGCTTGGTTGGGAAAGGGTTCCAAGAGACCCAGTACTTC. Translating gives CASSLVGKGFQETQYF.

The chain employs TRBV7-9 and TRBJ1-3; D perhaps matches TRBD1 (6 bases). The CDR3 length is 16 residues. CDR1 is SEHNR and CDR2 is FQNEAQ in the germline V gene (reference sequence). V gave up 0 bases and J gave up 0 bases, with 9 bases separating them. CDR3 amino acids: CASSLAWTDSGNTIYF. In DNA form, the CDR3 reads TGTGCCAGCAGCTTAGCGTGGACAGACTCTGGAAACACCATATATTTT.

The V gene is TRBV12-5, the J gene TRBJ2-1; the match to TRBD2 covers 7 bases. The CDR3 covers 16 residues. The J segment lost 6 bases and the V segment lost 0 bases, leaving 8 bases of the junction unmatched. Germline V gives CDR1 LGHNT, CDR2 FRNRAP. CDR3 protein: CASGLVLGGGPNEQFF. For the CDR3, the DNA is TGTGCTAGTGGTTTGGTACTTGGGGGAGGGCCCAATGAGCAGTTCTTC.

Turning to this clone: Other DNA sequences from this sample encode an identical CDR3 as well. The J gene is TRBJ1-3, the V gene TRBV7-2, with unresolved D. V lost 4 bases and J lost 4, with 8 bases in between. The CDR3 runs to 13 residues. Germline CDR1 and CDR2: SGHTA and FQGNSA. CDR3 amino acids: CASSSGLGNTIYF. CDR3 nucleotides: TGTGCCAGCAGCTCGGGCCTCGGAAACACCATATATTTT.

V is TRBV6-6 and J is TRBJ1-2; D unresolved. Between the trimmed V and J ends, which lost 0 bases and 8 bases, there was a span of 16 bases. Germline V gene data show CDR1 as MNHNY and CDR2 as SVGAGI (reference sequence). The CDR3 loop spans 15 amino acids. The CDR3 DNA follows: TGTGCCAGCAGTTACTCCGGACGGATAGGCCCAGGCTACACCTTC. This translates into CASSYSGRIGPGYTF.

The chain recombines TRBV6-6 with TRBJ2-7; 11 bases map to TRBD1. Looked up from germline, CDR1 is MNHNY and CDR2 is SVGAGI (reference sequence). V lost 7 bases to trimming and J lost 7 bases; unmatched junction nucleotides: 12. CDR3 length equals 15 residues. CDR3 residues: CASIGRTGGLGEQYF. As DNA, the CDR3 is TGTGCCAGCATCGGAAGGACAGGGGGCTTAGGAGAGCAGTACTTC.

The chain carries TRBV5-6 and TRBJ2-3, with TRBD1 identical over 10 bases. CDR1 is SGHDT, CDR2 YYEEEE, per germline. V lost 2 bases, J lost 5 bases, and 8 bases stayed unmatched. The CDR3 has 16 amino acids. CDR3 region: CASSFFSGTGEDTQYF. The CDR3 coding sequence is TGTGCCAGCAGCTTTTTCTCCGGGACAGGGGAAGATACGCAGTATTTT.

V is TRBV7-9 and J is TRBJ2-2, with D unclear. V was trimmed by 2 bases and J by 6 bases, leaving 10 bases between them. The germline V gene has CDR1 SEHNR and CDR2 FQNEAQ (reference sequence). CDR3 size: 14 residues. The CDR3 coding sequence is TGTGCCAGCAGCTTACTTTCTTGGGCCGGGGAGCTGTTTTTT. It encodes CASSLLSWAGELFF.

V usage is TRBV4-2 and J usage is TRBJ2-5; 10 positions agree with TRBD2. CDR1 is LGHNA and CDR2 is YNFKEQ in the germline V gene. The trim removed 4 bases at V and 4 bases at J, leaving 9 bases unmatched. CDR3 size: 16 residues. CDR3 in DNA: TGTGCCAGCAGCCCTGAGGCTAGCGGGAGAGGAGAGACCCAGTACTTC. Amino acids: CASSPEASGRGETQYF.

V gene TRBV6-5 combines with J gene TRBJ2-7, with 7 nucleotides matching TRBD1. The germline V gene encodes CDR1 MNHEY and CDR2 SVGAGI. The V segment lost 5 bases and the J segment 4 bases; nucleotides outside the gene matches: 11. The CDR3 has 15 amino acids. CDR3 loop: CASSRKYRGSYEQYF. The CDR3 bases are TGTGCCAGCAGTAGAAAGTACAGGGGTTCATACGAGCAGTACTTC.

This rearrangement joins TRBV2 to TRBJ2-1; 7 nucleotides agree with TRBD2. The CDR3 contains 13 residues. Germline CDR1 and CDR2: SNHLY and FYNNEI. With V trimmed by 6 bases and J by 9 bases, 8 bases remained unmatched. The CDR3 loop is CASRVAPSGEQFF. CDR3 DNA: TGTGCCAGCAGGGTGGCCCCTAGCGGTGAGCAGTTCTTC.

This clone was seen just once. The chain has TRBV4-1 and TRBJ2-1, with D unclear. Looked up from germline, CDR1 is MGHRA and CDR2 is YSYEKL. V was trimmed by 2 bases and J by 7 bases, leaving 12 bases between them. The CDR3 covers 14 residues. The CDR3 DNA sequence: TGCGCCAGCAGCCAACCCTTCCGTGGGAATGAGCAGTTCTTC. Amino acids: CASSQPFRGNEQFF.

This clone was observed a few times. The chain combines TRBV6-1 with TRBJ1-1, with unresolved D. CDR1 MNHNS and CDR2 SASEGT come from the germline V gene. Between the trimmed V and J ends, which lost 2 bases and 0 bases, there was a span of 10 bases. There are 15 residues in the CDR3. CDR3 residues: CASSEQQQLNTEAFF. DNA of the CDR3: TGTGCCAGCAGTGAACAGCAACAATTGAACACTGAAGCTTTCTTT.

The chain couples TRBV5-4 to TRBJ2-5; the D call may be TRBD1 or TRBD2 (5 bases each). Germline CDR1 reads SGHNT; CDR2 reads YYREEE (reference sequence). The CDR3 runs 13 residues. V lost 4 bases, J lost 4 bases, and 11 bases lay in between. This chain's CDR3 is CASSRGAPETQYF. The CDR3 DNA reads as TGTGCCAGCAGCAGAGGGGCCCCAGAGACCCAGTACTTC.

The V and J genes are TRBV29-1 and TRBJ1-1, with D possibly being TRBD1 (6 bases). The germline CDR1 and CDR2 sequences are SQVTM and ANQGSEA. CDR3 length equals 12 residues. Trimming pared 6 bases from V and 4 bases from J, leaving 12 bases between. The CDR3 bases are TGCAGCGTAAATAGAGGGGGCACTGAAGCTTTCTTT. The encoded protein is CSVNRGGTEAFF.

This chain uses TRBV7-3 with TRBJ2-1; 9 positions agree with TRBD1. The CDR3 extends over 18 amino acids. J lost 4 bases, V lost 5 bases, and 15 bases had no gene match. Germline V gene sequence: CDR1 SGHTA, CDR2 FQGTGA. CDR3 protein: CASSPGTGTLAGYNEQFF. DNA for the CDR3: TGTGCCAGCAGCCCCGGGACAGGGACTCTAGCAGGTTACAATGAGCAGTTCTTC.

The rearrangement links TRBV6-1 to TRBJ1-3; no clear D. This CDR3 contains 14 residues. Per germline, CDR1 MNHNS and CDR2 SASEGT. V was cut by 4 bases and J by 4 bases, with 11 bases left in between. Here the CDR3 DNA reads TGTGCCAGCAGTGGCCACTCAGCCGGAAACACCATATATTTT. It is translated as CASSGHSAGNTIYF.

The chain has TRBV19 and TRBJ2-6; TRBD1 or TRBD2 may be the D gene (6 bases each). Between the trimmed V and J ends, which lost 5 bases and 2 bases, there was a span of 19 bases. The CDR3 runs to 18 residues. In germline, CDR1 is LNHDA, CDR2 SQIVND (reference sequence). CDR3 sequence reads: CASSPKGGGFTGANVLTF. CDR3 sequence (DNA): TGTGCCAGTAGTCCGAAGGGGGGCGGTTTTACTGGGGCCAACGTCCTGACTTTC.

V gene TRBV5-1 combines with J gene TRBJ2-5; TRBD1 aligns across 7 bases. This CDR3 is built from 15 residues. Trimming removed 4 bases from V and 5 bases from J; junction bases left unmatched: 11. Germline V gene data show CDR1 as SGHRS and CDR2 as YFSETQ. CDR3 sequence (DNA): TGCGCCAGCAGCGGACGAGGACAGGATGGGGAGACCCAGTACTTC. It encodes CASSGRGQDGETQYF.